A selection of T cell receptor beta chains follows, all from one sample in a study of OX40 agonist ivuxolimab in advanced cancers. The repertoire was sequenced with immunoSEQ multiplex PCR; TCRdb's copy has only in-frame clones and lacks some. The sample has about 88,000 clones; 75% to 90% are singletons. The source was CD4+ or CD8+ T cells sorted from blood, collected in a trial of the OX40 agonist ivuxolimab. The receptors were sampled from an adult with an advanced solid tumor such as melanoma, head and neck, liver or kidney cancer. Both conserved end residues are part of each CDR3. The D gene is left open where the match is weak. A clone size is listed for some rows: how often the clone was seen (once, few, many), or a class if it is expanded.

J	D	V	length	size	DNA	CDR3
TRBJ1-2	.	TRBV25-1	15	.	TGTGCCAGCAGTGGGGCGGGGAGTCGGGACTATGGCTACACCTTC	CASSGAGSRDYGYTF
TRBJ2-7	.	TRBV9	13	.	TGTGCCAGCCCGAGGGCCAGGGGATACGAGCAGTACTTC	CASPRARGYEQYF
TRBJ2-3	TRBD1	TRBV5-4	16	.	TGTGCCAGCAGCTCCGGGACAGGGAAAATCACAGATACGCAGTATTTT	CASSSGTGKITDTQYF
TRBJ2-2	.	TRBV28	16	.	TGTGCCAGCAGTTCTAGAAGGGGAAAGGGCACCGGGGAGCTGTTTTTT	CASSSRRGKGTGELFF
TRBJ1-2	.	TRBV5-6	14	few	TGTGCCAGCAGCTCGGGAGGACCGGGACGAGGCTACACCTTC	CASSSGGPGRGYTF
TRBJ2-2	.	TRBV28	16	.	TGTGCCAGCAGTGGGGGGTACAGGAGGGTTTCCGGGGAGCTGTTTTTT	CASSGGYRRVSGELFF
TRBJ2-1	.	TRBV10-3	18	.	TGTGCCATCAGTGAGTCCCTCGGGTCAGGTAAAGGTACCCACGAGCAGTTCTTC	CAISESLGSGKGTHEQFF
TRBJ2-7	.	TRBV5-1	14	.	TGCGCCAGCAGCTTGGAGGGGTCCGCCTACGAGCAGTACTTC	CASSLEGSAYEQYF
TRBJ1-3	TRBD1	TRBV27	17	few	TGTGCCAGCAGGTCCGTGAAGGGACAGGGGGCTGGAAACACCATATATTTT	CASRSVKGQGAGNTIYF
TRBJ2-3	TRBD1	TRBV30	14	.	TGTGCCTGCGGATGGACAGGGAGCACAGATACGCAGTATTTT	CACGWTGSTDTQYF
TRBJ2-7	.	TRBV6-5	15	.	TGTGCCAGCAGTTACTATCTACTTGGGGCCTACGAGCAGTACTTC	CASSYYLLGAYEQYF
TRBJ2-1	.	TRBV11-2	14	.	TGTGCCAGCAGCACCCGAAGGAGGGTCAATGAGCAGTTCTTC	CASSTRRRVNEQFF
TRBJ2-1	TRBD2	TRBV30	15	few	TGTGCCTGGAGTGTTGGTAGCGGGGTCTACAATGAGCAGTTCTTC	CAWSVGSGVYNEQFF
TRBJ1-4	.	TRBV4-2	18	.	TGTGCCAGCAGCCAAGATTCTTCCCGGGTTGGGGGGTCCGAAAAACTGTTTTTT	CASSQDSSRVGGSEKLFF
TRBJ1-2	.	TRBV19	13	.	TGTGCCAGTAGTAGGTCCGGGATACGGGGCTACACCTTC	CASSRSGIRGYTF
TRBJ2-3	.	TRBV19	16	.	TGTGCCAGTAGCGGACGGAGGAGGGGTTCCGCAGATACGCAGTATTTT	CASSGRRRGSADTQYF
TRBJ2-1	.	TRBV6-6	16	once	TGTGCCAGCAGTTACTCGACTGGGGCTAGGCACAATGAGCAGTTCTTC	CASSYSTGARHNEQFF
TRBJ1-2	.	TRBV9	14	.	TGTGCCAGCAGCGGAACTCAGACGAACTATGGCTACACCTTC	CASSGTQTNYGYTF
TRBJ2-1	.	TRBV6-1	14	once	TGTGCCGGTCGGGCTAGCGTGAAGTACAATGAGCAGTTCTTC	CAGRASVKYNEQFF
TRBJ1-2	TRBD1	TRBV5-1	13	few	TGCGCCAGCAGCTCGGGACAGAACTATGGCTACACCTTC	CASSSGQNYGYTF
TRBJ2-1	.	TRBV2	15	.	TGTGCCAGCTGGGGGGACCATTGGGGGGGCCATGAGCAGTTCTTC	CASWGDHWGGHEQFF
TRBJ2-3	TRBD2	TRBV2	15	.	TGTGCCAGCAAAGGACTAGCGGGAGGTACAGATACGCAGTATTTT	CASKGLAGGTDTQYF
TRBJ2-2	TRBD2	TRBV7-3	17	.	TGTGCCAGCAGCTCCTCTAGCGGGAGGGCGCGGACCGGGGAGCTGTTTTTT	CASSSSSGRARTGELFF
TRBJ2-7	TRBD2	TRBV27	15	.	TGTGCCAGCAGTACCCCCTCTAGCGGAGCGGGAGAGCAGTACTTC	CASSTPSSGAGEQYF
TRBJ1-5	.	TRBV12-5	19	.	TGTGCTAGTGGTGCCCCGGTTTTAGGGAGGGGTGGGAGCAATCAGCCCCAGCATTTT	CASGAPVLGRGGSNQPQHF
TRBJ2-7	.	TRBV5-4	17	.	TGTGCCAGCAGCTTGTTCGGGGGGACGGGAGGACAGGCGAAGCAGTACTTC	CASSLFGGTGGQAKQYF
TRBJ1-5	TRBD1	TRBV5-1	14	.	TGCGCCAGCAGCACAACAGGGGGCAATCAGCCCCAGCATTTT	CASSTTGGNQPQHF
TRBJ1-1	TRBD1	TRBV28	16	.	TGTGCCAGCAGGCTTACAGACAGGGCCCCCCTCGCTGAAGCTTTCTTT	CASRLTDRAPLAEAFF
TRBJ2-1	.	TRBV6-5	12	few	TGTGCCAGCACCAGTACGGTGGGTGAGCAGTTCTTC	CASTSTVGEQFF
TRBJ2-2	TRBD2	TRBV19	16	.	TGTGCCAGTAGCTACCTTCGGGGGGGCCAAACCGGGGAGCTGTTTTTT	CASSYLRGGQTGELFF
TRBJ1-4	.	TRBV5-1	13	.	TGCGCCAGCAGCTGGGACAATAATGAAAAACTGTTTTTT	CASSWDNNEKLFF
TRBJ1-6	.	TRBV21-1	21	.	TGTGCCAGCAGCAAAGATGGAGAGAGGACGGAGATTAGCTCCTATAATTCACCCCTCCACTTT	CASSKDGERTEISSYNSPLHF
TRBJ1-2	TRBD1	TRBV6-6	15	.	TGTGCCAGCAGTTACGGGACAGGCGGTAACTATGGCTACACCTTC	CASSYGTGGNYGYTF